This T cell receptor beta chain derives from a study of cytomegalovirus exposure and HLA in healthy donors. A multiplex PCR was run with 60 Vbeta primers and 13 Jbeta primers. The table came from immunoSEQ multiplex PCR; TCRdb's copy has only in-frame clones and leaves some out. The table records 100,000 to 150,000 clones, 60% to 80% of them present only once. Germline V CDR1 and CDR2: SEHNR, FQNEAQ (reference sequence). This CDR3 is built from 13 residues. As regards this clone: What it binds is not known. Mismatch with germline at one junction end may stem from a read error.

Study-level findings and limits: The investigators catalogued 164 TCR beta chains as cytomegalovirus-associated. Most TCR beta V segments were productive about 87% or about 30% of the time in an earlier analysis.

This chain connects TRBV7-9 to TRBJ2-7; D ambiguous. Source material: PBMCs. This sequence originates from a woman in her fifties or sixties in good health and CMV-seronegative. The CDR3 here is CSSSFNSAYEQYF. CDR3 sequence (DNA): TGTTCCAGCAGCTTTAACTCAGCGTACGAGCAGTACTTC. The whole variable domain, filled in from reference TRBV7-9 and TRBJ2-7, reads DTGVSQNPRHKITKRGQNVTFRCDPISEHNRLYWYRQTLGQGPEFLTYFQNEAQLEKSRLLSDRFSAERPKGSFSTLEIQRTEQGDSAMYLCSSSFNSAYEQYFGPGTRLTVT.